This T cell receptor (beta chain) was sequenced for a study of technical replicates of blood from a handful of donors. CDR1 is SEHNR and CDR2 is FQNEAQ in the germline V gene (reference sequence). V lost 1 base to trimming and J lost 5 bases; unmatched junction nucleotides: 10. CDR3 length: 18 amino acids. Clones were sequenced by immunoSEQ multiplex PCR, and TCRdb holds only the in-frame ones, with some missing. The sample holds tens of thousands of clones; over 95% are singletons and the top ten take approximately 0.2%. This clone was recorded only once. The clonotype originates from a human donor in good health. The sequenced sample consisted of T cells isolated from PBMCs. The gene calls are TRBV7-9 and TRBJ2-2; 10 positions agree with TRBD2. The CDR3 region is CASSLGLSSGSQTGELFF. For the CDR3, the DNA is TGTGCCAGCAGCTTAGGACTGTCTAGCGGGAGTCAAACCGGGGAGCTGTTTTTT.